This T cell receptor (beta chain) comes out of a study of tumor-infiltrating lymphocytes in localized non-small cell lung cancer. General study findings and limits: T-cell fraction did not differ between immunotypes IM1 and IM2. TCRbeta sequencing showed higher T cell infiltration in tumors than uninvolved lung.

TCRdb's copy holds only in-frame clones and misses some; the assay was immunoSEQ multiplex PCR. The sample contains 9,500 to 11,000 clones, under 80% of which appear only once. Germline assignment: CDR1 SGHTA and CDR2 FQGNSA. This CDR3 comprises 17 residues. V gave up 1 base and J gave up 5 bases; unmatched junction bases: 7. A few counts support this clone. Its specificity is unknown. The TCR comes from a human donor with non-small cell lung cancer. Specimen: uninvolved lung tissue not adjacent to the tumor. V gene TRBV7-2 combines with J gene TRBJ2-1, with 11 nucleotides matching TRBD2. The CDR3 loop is CASSLVASGRRNNEQFF. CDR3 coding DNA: TGTGCCAGCAGCTTAGTGGCTAGCGGGAGGCGGAACAATGAGCAGTTCTTC.